This T cell receptor beta chain was found in a study of blood T cell repertoires in COVID-19. Some clones are missing from TCRdb's copy, which holds only in-frame ones; the method was immunoSEQ multiplex PCR. The repertoire has 330,000 or so clones, more than 70% of them found once; the top ten carry roughly 3.9%. A Seattle source enrolled patients during active infection and followed them longitudinally. The TCR comes from a woman aged 55-70 years with COVID-19, enrolled during active disease. Sequences were obtained from peripheral blood.

CDR3 sequence reads: CASSQALRDSLAYEQYF. The CDR3 DNA sequence: TGCGCCAGCAGCCAAGCCCTCCGGGACAGCCTCGCCTACGAGCAGTACTTC. This chain uses TRBV4-1 with TRBJ2-7, with 7 nucleotides matching TRBD1. J gave up 2 bases and V 1 base, and 11 bases lay outside the gene matches. Germline CDR1 and CDR2: MGHRA and YSYEKL. The CDR3 is 17 residues long.